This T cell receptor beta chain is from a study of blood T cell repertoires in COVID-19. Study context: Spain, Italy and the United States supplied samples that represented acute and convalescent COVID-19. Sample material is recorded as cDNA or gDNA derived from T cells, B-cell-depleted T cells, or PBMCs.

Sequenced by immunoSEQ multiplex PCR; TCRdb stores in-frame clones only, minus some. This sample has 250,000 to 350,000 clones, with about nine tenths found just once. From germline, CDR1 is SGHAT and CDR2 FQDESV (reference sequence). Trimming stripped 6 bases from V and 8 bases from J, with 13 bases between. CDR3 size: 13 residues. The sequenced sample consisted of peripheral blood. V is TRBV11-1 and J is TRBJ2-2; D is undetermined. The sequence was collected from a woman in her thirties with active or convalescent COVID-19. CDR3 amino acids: CASSLRTAGELFF. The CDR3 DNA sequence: TGTGCCAGCAGTCTAAGAACCGCTGGGGAGCTGTTTTTT.